This T cell receptor beta chain emerged from a study of CXCR3-negative and CXCR3-positive naive CD8 T cells (dated by TCRdb to the late 2010s). Broadly, across the study: In total, about 135 million TRB reads were obtained, corresponding to roughly 1.5 +/- 0.3 million reads per library. Diversity and physicochemical repertoire analyses were performed on about a dozen donors pooled from two independent experiments. TRBV-TRBJ cluster analysis included naive subsets from 5 donors and memory cells from 3 donors.

Overall results and qualifications from the work: Both naive subsets had comparably high repertoire diversity, while memory CD8+ T cells had much lower repertoire diversity. TRB CDR3s from CXCR3-positive naive cells showed higher hydrophobicity (lower Kidera factor 4), lower energy, and higher strength and volume indices than CXCR3-negative naive cells. Because surface CD5, which is linked to self-reactivity in mice, was comparable between the naive subsets, TCR interaction strength was also inferred from TRB CDR3 physicochemical properties. CXCR3 expression partially decreased after cryopreservation, so most assays used freshly isolated PBMCs. Within the same donor, TRBV-TRBJ usage looked similar between naive CXCR3-negative and CXCR3-positive cells, but memory cells had distinct patterns.

The CDR3 covers 17 residues, taking in both the cysteine and the phenylalanine. The DNA is not on file. CDR1 MDHEN and CDR2 SYDVKM are derived from the germline V gene. For sequencing, a NextSeq 550 was employed. The Human TCR Profiling Kit (MiLaboratory) was used to make UMI-labeled 5' RACE TRB cDNA libraries. cDNA synthesis used the entire amount of extracted RNA, and PCR amplification then used the entire amount of cDNA produced. Libraries were prepared in parallel using an identical number of PCR cycles. Per the original workflow: About 49,000 +/- 11,000 unique UMI-labeled TRB cDNA molecules per library were extracted with MIGEC and MiXCR, with at least two reads per UMI required. On average, each library contained about 40,000 +/- 10,000 functional in-frame TRB CDR3 nucleotide clonotypes without stop codons. After downsampling to 5000 UMI-labeled TRB molecules per sample, diversity metrics, including normalized Shannon-Wiener and Chao1, were computed in VDJtools. VDJtools computed clonotype-size-weighted physicochemical properties of the central five CDR3 residues: interaction energy, strength, volume and Kidera factor 4. Each entry corresponds to one CDR3 protein sequence from reads that TCRdb reprocessed, and DNA is not given. TCRdb's processing, not the authors', yielded these V and J calls. This specimen's table enumerates over 35,000 distinct CDR3 sequences. Jointly, the top ten make up under 2.5% of the sample.

Regarding this clonotype: Its specific antigen is unknown.

Each CD8+ T cell subset was flow-sorted in triplicate, with fewer than 350,000 cells per subset placed directly into RLT lysis buffer. To exclude memory contaminants, naive CD8+ T cells were stringently defined as CD45RO-CCR7+CD27+CD95-. Peripheral blood mononuclear cells were isolated from buffy coats using standard density gradient centrifugation. A FACSAria III was used to flow-sort naive CXCR3-negative and CXCR3-positive CD8+ T cells. Total RNA was extracted from sorted cells using an RNeasy Mini Kit. This sequence originates from a human donor in good health. Some clones in this sample may be carry-over from other donors' samples. The chain is made from TRBV28 and TRBJ1-1; the TRBD1 assignment by TCRdb is unverifiable without DNA. The sequenced sample consisted of naive CXCR3- CD8+ T cells from blood. The cell subset or site label here, explained by the study, means: CD45RO-CCR7+CD27+CD95- naive CD8+ T cells lacking CXCR3 (TNR3-). The CDR3 amino acid sequence is: CACSSYRTGVRRTEAFF.